The text below deals with one T cell receptor beta chain. This clone has a handful of counts. Its antigen is not yet known. Base qualities are not provided; no much larger clone lies one nucleotide away. From alopecia areata patients, peripheral blood was collected along with lesional scalp punch biopsies. PBMCs were isolated by density centrifugation and stained for CD3, CD4 and CD8, after which CD4+ and CD8+ T cells were sorted on a FACSAria. This entry belongs to a study of CD8+ T cells in alopecia areata (dated by TCRdb to 2017 to 2018). About the investigation overall: Treated patients were enrolled in an open-label pilot trial of oral tofacitinib, 5 to 10 mg twice daily, for moderate-to-severe alopecia areata. Patients stayed on tofacitinib for 6 to 18 months and then had 6 months of follow-up off drug so that delayed response and recurrence could be assessed. The study used high-throughput TCRbeta sequencing to examine T cell clonal expansion in alopecia areata, in both the C3H/HeJ mouse model and human patients. Human TCRbeta sequencing covered scalp tissue and sorted CD4+ and CD8+ peripheral blood T cells from patchy and totalis/universalis alopecia areata patients and healthy controls. Patients on tofacitinib were biopsied at baseline and after 4 and 24 weeks of treatment, and several of the patients also had a later scalp biopsy. Clonality in the scalp was compared among normal scalp (n=4), patchy alopecia areata scalp (n=8), and alopecia totalis/universalis scalp (n=8). The RNA source kit depended on sample type: the PAXgene miRNA kit for fixed scalp, the miRNeasy kit for PBMCs, and the RNeasy kit for mouse skin. TCRbeta CDR3 regions were amplified by immunoSEQ multiplex PCR with 35 Vbeta forward and 13 Jbeta reverse primers.

Paper-wide results and their limitations: Shared TCR sequences between patients were less evident than in mice, which may be partly attributable to HLA diversity in the patient population. Unlike mouse skin, which is dominated by gammadelta T cells, normal human skin has resident alphabeta T cells that are also sequenced, and this complicates analysis of the scalp TCR repertoire. Lesional scalp, especially in alopecia totalis/universalis, showed higher clonality and more expanded CD8+ clones than normal scalp, suggesting antigenic drive.

Trimming accounts for 6 bases at V and 0 bases at J, while the number of junction bases matched to no gene is 4. The germline V gene yields SQVTM for CDR1 and ANQGSEA for CDR2. The CDR3 covers 13 residues, taking in both the cysteine and the phenylalanine. The read is trimmed to its CDR3 DNA, 39 bases read in frame from base 1. The protocol used for the library was the immunoSEQ multiplex PCR assay. RNA was extracted from all samples and reverse transcribed into cDNA as template for TCR sequencing. SuperScript III was used for first-strand cDNA synthesis, primed with a 2:1 mix of oligo-dT and random hexamers. A synthetic immune receptor repertoire was used to measure amplification bias, and any remaining bias was corrected computationally. On the authors' methods: Raw reads were preprocessed to remove errors, and CDR3 was defined according to IMGT conventions as the region from the conserved cysteine to phenylalanine. Clonality was computed by normalizing Shannon entropy by log2 of the number of productive unique TCRs and subtracting the result from 1. Whether scalp clones were CD4 or CD8 was inferred by matching scalp TCRbeta sequences against CD4 and CD8 repertoires sorted from blood. In TCRdb, the immuneACCESS table is reduced to in-frame sequences with V and J assigned. These tables do not hold every clone; where another copy was compared, an unresolved V gene accounts for under half, and the others remain unexplained. The D gene and trimming were derived from the DNA, and the V and J assignments and clone size from that table. The sample includes 90,000 to 100,000 clones, with 35% to 45% observed a single time. Around 0.8% of the sample is held by the ten biggest clonotypes.

The sequence came from a human donor with alopecia areata. The sample was CD4+ T cells sorted from blood. The chain links TRBV29-1 with TRBJ1-2, with 7 bases matching TRBD1. CDR3 protein: CSVSQGSNYGYTF. Read as DNA, the sequence is TGCAGCGTATCACAGGGGTCTAACTATGGCTACACCTTC.